The present T cell receptor beta chain was sequenced within a study of PD-1 and CTLA-4 blockade in melanoma. TCRdb's copy holds only in-frame clones and misses some; the assay was immunoSEQ multiplex PCR. The sample lists almost 30,000 clones, about 89% occurring once. Sample: CD8+ T cells from peripheral blood, taken before anti-PD-1 treatment. The receptor's source is a human donor with melanoma.

The DNA of the CDR3 is TGTGCCAGCAGCCCCCGACAGGGGAACGAGCAGTACTTC. Residues: CASSPRQGNEQYF. The chain couples TRBV7-3 to TRBJ2-7; 8 bases are shared with TRBD1. Per germline, CDR1 SGHTA and CDR2 FQGTGA. The CDR3 is made up of 13 amino acids. Trimming removed 5 bases from V and 5 bases from J; junction bases left unmatched: 5.